This T cell receptor beta chain was retrieved from a study of cytomegalovirus exposure and HLA in healthy donors. The length of the CDR3 is 14 residues. Trimming at V came to 4 bases and at J to 9 bases, leaving 6 bases not matched to a gene. Germline CDR1 and CDR2: MNHEY and SVGAGI. The PCR ran on 60 Vbeta and 13 Jbeta primers. TCRdb's table, derived via immunoSEQ multiplex PCR, lists solely in-frame clones and lacks some. The sample has about 170,000 clones, around 74% seen once. The V call is TRBV6-5, the J call TRBJ2-5; 12 positions match TRBD2. This TCR came from a female donor in good health and CMV-seronegative. Sequences were obtained from PBMCs. This chain's CDR3 is CASSFLAGGRAQYF. The CDR3 DNA sequence: TGTGCCAGCAGTTTCCTAGCGGGGGGGCGGGCCCAGTACTTC.